This T cell receptor beta chain was retrieved from a study of T cell responses to AZD1222 COVID-19 vaccine. Data came from immunoSEQ multiplex PCR; TCRdb stores just in-frame clones and leaves some out. The repertoire includes some 120,000 clones, 88% of them detected once, and 8% to 10% sits in the top ten. The receptor's source is an adult in good health. Sequencing used peripheral blood, obtained on day 0 of AZD1222 vaccination.

The CDR3 here is CASSPHLRAAKTEAFF. In DNA form, the CDR3 reads TGCGCCAGCAGCCCCCACCTTCGGGCAGCCAAAACTGAAGCTTTCTTT. The rearrangement links TRBV4-1 to TRBJ1-1; D gene ambiguous. The CDR3 is 16 residues long. Trimming stripped 4 bases from V and 5 bases from J, with 20 bases between. In germline, CDR1 is MGHRA, CDR2 YSYEKL.